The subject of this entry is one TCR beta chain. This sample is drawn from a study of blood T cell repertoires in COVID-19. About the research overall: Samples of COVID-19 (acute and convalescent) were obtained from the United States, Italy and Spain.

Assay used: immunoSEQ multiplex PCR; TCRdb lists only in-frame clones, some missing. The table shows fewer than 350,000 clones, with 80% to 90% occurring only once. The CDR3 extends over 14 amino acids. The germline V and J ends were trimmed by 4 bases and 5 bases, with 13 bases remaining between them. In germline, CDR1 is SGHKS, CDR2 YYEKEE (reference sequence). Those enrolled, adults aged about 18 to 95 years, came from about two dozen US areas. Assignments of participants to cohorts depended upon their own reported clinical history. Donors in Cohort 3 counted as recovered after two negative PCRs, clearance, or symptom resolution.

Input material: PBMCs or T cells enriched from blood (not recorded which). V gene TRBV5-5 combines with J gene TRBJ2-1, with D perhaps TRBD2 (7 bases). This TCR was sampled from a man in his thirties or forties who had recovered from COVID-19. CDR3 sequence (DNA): TGTGCCAGCAGCCGGGGGGCGGGAAACAATGAGCAGTTCTTC. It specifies CASSRGAGNNEQFF.